This TCR beta chain was observed in a study of blood T cell repertoires in COVID-19. TCRdb keeps only in-frame clones here, not all; method: immunoSEQ multiplex PCR. This sample has some 35,000 clones, with 88% found just once. This CDR3 contains 16 residues. The germline V gene encodes CDR1 SGHKS and CDR2 YYEKEE (reference sequence). Deletions cut 0 bases from V and 3 bases from J, with 13 bases between. This clonotype originated in a man aged 70 or older with active COVID-19. This chain connects TRBV5-5 to TRBJ1-5, with D perhaps matching TRBD1 (5 bases). The sequencing sample was made of peripheral blood. In DNA, the CDR3 is TGTGCCAGCAGCTTGGCCCTGGGGGACTTCAATCAGCCCCAGCATTTT. Translated: CASSLALGDFNQPQHF.